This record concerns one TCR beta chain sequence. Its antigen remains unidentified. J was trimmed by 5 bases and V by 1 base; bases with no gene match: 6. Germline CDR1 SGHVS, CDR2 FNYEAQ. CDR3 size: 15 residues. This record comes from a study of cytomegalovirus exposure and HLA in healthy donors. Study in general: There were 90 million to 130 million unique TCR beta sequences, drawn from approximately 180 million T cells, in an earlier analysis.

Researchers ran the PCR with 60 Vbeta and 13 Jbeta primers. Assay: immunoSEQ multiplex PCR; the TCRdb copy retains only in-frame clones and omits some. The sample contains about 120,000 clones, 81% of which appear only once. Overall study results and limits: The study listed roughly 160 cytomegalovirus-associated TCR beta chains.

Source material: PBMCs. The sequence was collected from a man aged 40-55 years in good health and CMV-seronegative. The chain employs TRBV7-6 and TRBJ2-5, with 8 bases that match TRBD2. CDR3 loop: CASSLVVAGSETQYF. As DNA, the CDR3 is TGTGCCAGCAGCTTAGTGGTAGCGGGGAGCGAGACCCAGTACTTC.